This T cell receptor (beta chain) comes out of a study of blood T cell repertoires in COVID-19. Using immunoSEQ multiplex PCR, the repertoire was profiled, and TCRdb retains in-frame clones only, with some absent. The sample includes some 110,000 clones, around 76% of them seen just once. The CDR3 runs to 15 residues. With V trimmed by 0 bases and J by 6 bases, 0 bases remained unmatched. In germline, CDR1 is MNHEY, CDR2 SVGAGI. This clone was counted once. This TCR came from a man older than 75 with COVID-19, enrolled during active disease. Source material: peripheral blood. The chain links TRBV6-5 to TRBJ1-6, with 9 nucleotides matching TRBD1. This CDR3 is CASSYSGQGNSPLHF. In DNA form, the CDR3 reads TGTGCCAGCAGTTACTCGGGACAGGGTAATTCACCCCTCCACTTT.